Shown below are 29 T cell receptor beta chains from a single sample sequenced in a study of T cells in Graves' hyperthyroidism and ophthalmopathy. Regions amplified from RNA transcripts were the TCR beta CDR3 regions. Carried out on the TCR CDR3, a first-round RT-PCR used the HTBI primer set. TCRdb called the multiplex PCR reads again in MiXCR, with one record for every CDR3 protein. The sample lists about half a million distinct CDR3 sequences, around 16% seen once, with about 29% in the top ten. Sequencing input: blood. The receptors stem from a woman in her 30s with Graves' ophthalmopathy.

CDR3 loop: CASSSSGTSRGTQYF. As DNA, the CDR3 is TGTGCCAGCAGTTCTTCCGGGACTAGCAGGGGTACGCAGTATTTT. The chain uses TRBV28 and TRBJ2-3, with 9 bases lining up with TRBD2. CDR1 MDHEN and CDR2 SYDVKM come from the germline V gene. The CDR3 has 15 residues. The J segment lost 8 bases and the V segment lost 4 bases, leaving 10 bases of the junction unmatched.

The chain has TRBV20-1 and TRBJ1-4; D remains ambiguous. In germline, CDR1 is DFQATT, CDR2 SNEGSKA (reference sequence). The CDR3 contains 13 residues. CDR3 DNA: TGCAGCTACTTACTCGCAACTAATGAAAAACTGTTTTTT. As protein: CSYLLATNEKLFF.

The gene calls are TRBV10-1 and TRBJ2-2; 9 nucleotides match TRBD1. CDR3 length: 19 residues. The V gene's germline CDR1 is WNHNN and CDR2 SYGVQD (reference sequence). The V segment lost 4 bases and the J segment 0 bases; nucleotides outside the gene matches: 12. The CDR3 DNA is TGCGCCAGCAGTGCCCACTTACCGGGACAGGGTTCGAACACCGGGGAGCTGTTTTTT. Residues: CASSAHLPGQGSNTGELFF.

This clonotype was detected a few times. The rearrangement links TRBV5-1 to TRBJ1-2; D might be TRBD1 (5 bases). CDR1 and CDR2 (germline): SGHRS, YFSETQ. The CDR3 is made up of 13 amino acids. The ends were cut back, 3 bases at V and 8 bases at J, with 14 bases in the middle. DNA for the CDR3: TGCGCCAGCAGCTCCAACCAGGGTTGGGGCTACACCTTC. As protein: CASSSNQGWGYTF.

The CDR3 loop is CSAYGNQGADEQYF. CDR3 nucleotides: TGCAGTGCTTACGGGAACCAGGGGGCAGACGAGCAGTACTTC. V and J are TRBV20-1 and TRBJ2-7; 8 positions match TRBD1. The CDR3 is 14 residues long. Germline V gene lookup returns CDR1 DFQATT and CDR2 SNEGSKA (reference sequence). The V gene end was trimmed by 5 bases and the J gene end by 5 bases; junction bases not matched to a gene: 11.

The chain joins TRBV4-2 to TRBJ1-4; 8 bases align to TRBD1. The CDR3 sequence is 15 residues long. The V segment lost 5 bases and the J segment 7 bases; nucleotides outside the gene matches: 9. From germline, CDR1 is LGHNA and CDR2 YNFKEQ. CDR3 coding DNA: TGTGCCAGCAGCGAACCGGGACAGGTCGGTGAAAAACTGTTTTTT. It translates to CASSEPGQVGEKLFF.

The chain links TRBV4-2 to TRBJ1-2; the D is unclear. CDR1 is LGHNA and CDR2 is YNFKEQ in the germline V gene. Trimming pared 1 base from V and 4 bases from J, leaving 4 bases between. The CDR3 totals 12 residues. The CDR3 loop is CASSQAIYGYTF. The CDR3 DNA sequence: TGTGCCAGCAGCCAAGCGATCTATGGCTACACCTTC.

Details on this clonotype: A much larger clonotype is one base distant, so this may be a read error. The chain combines TRBV6-1 with TRBJ2-7; 10 bases fit TRBD2. V shed 3 bases, J shed 5 bases, and the junction held 13 bases outside the gene matches. Germline CDR1 reads MNHNS; CDR2 reads SASEGT. CDR3 length: 17 residues. DNA of the CDR3: TGTGCCAGCAGTGATGGGCTAGCGGGAGCCAGTGCTAACGAGCAGTACTTC. This sequence encodes CASSDGLAGASANEQYF.

The rearrangement uses TRBV11-2 and TRBJ2-1; D ambiguous. The CDR3 contains 14 residues. Germline V CDR1 and CDR2: SGHAT, FQNNGV. V gave up 3 bases and J gave up 6 bases, with 12 bases separating them. CDR3 bases: TGTGCCAGCAGCTTGGAGCCAACCGCCAATGAGCAGTTCTTC. Its protein is CASSLEPTANEQFF.

This chain uses TRBV5-4 with TRBJ2-2, with TRBD2 identical over 10 bases. The CDR3 runs 17 residues. The ends lost 1 base at V and 7 bases at J; junction bases unmatched: 10. Germline V gene lookup returns CDR1 SGHNT and CDR2 YYREEE (reference sequence). CDR3 protein: CASSLPSGRAQGGELFF. CDR3 bases: TGTGCCAGCAGCTTGCCCAGCGGGAGGGCCCAGGGCGGGGAGCTGTTTTTT. Together with reference TRBV5-4 and TRBJ2-2, the CDR3 gives the full variable domain: ETGVTQSPTHLIKTRGQQVTLRCSSQSGHNTVSWYQQALGQGPQFIFQYYREEENGRGNFPPRFSGLQFPNYSSELNVNALELDDSALYLCASSLPSGRAQGGELFFGEGSRLTVL.

This clonotype was seen ten or more times. The chain couples TRBV2 to TRBJ2-4; 12 nucleotides align to TRBD1. The trim removed 2 bases at V and 3 bases at J, leaving 5 bases unmatched. Germline V lookup: CDR1 SNHLY, CDR2 FYNNEI. The CDR3 totals 17 residues. CDR3 DNA: TGTGCCAGCAGTGAAATTGGGACAGGGGGCGTCAAAAACATTCAGTACTTC. Translating gives CASSEIGTGGVKNIQYF.

This clonotype has more than one count but fewer than ten. This chain connects TRBV7-2 to TRBJ2-3; 12 bases are shared with TRBD2. Germline CDR1 is SGHTA and CDR2 is FQGNSA. Trimming took 4 bases from V and 8 from J; bases not matched to a gene: 4. The CDR3 spans 14 residues. This CDR3 is CASSYSTSGSTQYF. CDR3 coding DNA: TGTGCCAGCAGCTACTCGACTAGCGGGAGTACGCAGTATTTT.

This clonotype appeared a few times. The chain joins TRBV5-6 to TRBJ1-6; 10 bases line up with TRBD1. The trim removed 0 bases at V and 13 bases at J, leaving 7 bases unmatched. This CDR3 region has 15 residues. From germline, CDR1 is SGHDT and CDR2 YYEEEE. CDR3 nucleotides: TGTGCCAGCAGCTTGGAAGGGACAGGGGATAATCCCCTCCACTTT. Translation: CASSLEGTGDNPLHF.

In this sample, this clonotype turned up many times. The gene calls are TRBV3-1 and TRBJ2-7; 8 bases are shared with TRBD2. The junction had 7 bases not matched to a gene; V was cut back by 0 bases and J by 3 bases. Germline V lookup: CDR1 LGHDT, CDR2 YNNKEL (reference sequence). CDR3 length equals 16 residues. The CDR3 loop reads CASSQDAAGGFYEQYF. The CDR3 nucleotides read TGTGCCAGCAGCCAAGATGCCGCGGGAGGATTCTACGAGCAGTACTTC.

With regard to this clonotype: The DNA is left out, because the CDR3 cannot be placed on it with certainty; the CDR3 is given as TCRdb lists it. The V call is TRBV19, the J call TRBJ2-3. Inclusive of both ends, the CDR3 amounts to 14 amino acids. CDR1 LNHDA and CDR2 SQIVND come from the germline V gene (reference sequence). The CDR3 is CASSMSVQTDTQYF.

This clonotype was detected many times. The chain employs TRBV20-1 and TRBJ2-3; D uncertain. V lost 2 bases and J lost 2, with 5 bases in between. Germline CDR1 DFQATT, CDR2 SNEGSKA (reference sequence). The CDR3 length is 12 residues. The CDR3 DNA reads TGCAGTGCTAGACCCCCCACAGATACGCAGTATTTT. Its translation is CSARPPTDTQYF.

There are many counts of this clonotype. The chain carries TRBV5-8 and TRBJ1-5; D is possibly TRBD1 (6 bases). V was pared by 1 base and J by 7 bases, with 12 bases between. CDR3 length equals 14 residues. Germline loops: CDR1 SGHTS, CDR2 YDEGEE. CDR3 sequence (DNA): TGTGCCAGCAGCTTGACAGGGCTCCGGCAGCCCCAGCATTTT. This codes for CASSLTGLRQPQHF.

This chain connects TRBV12-3 or TRBV12-4 to TRBJ1-1, with D possibly being TRBD1 (5 bases). V shed 6 bases and J shed 2 bases, with 16 bases lying between them. The CDR3 contains 15 residues. The CDR3 sequence: CASSTGGRGNTEAFF. The CDR3 DNA is TGTGCCAGCAGCACAGGCGGGAGAGGTAACACTGAAGCTTTCTTT.

This clonotype was observed at least ten times. This chain connects TRBV20-1 to TRBJ1-1; D unresolved. The CDR3 extends over 15 amino acids. V lost 4 bases, J lost 0 bases, and 15 bases lay in between. CDR1 is DFQATT, CDR2 SNEGSKA, per germline (reference sequence). CDR3 residues: CSATDPGGLNTEAFF. The CDR3 DNA reads TGCAGTGCTACGGATCCGGGAGGGCTGAACACTGAAGCTTTCTTT.

The chain carries TRBV9 and TRBJ2-7; TRBD2 matches at 7 bases. The V and J ends lost 0 bases and 6 bases, in that order; junction bases with no gene match: 3. The CDR3 sequence is 13 residues long. Germline V CDR1 and CDR2: SGDLS, YYNGEE. DNA of the CDR3: TGTGCCAGCAGCGTAGGGGGAGGGAGCGAGCAGTACTTC. This codes for CASSVGGGSEQYF. Full variable domain (remainder filled in from reference TRBV9 and TRBJ2-7): DSGVTQTPKHLITATGQRVTLRCSPRSGDLSVYWYQQSLDQGLQFLIQYYNGEERAKGNILERFSAQQFPDLHSELNLSSLELGDSALYFCASSVGGGSEQYFGPGTRLTVT.

The chain combines TRBV2 with TRBJ2-3; D ambiguous. This CDR3 is 15 amino acids long. Germline assignment: CDR1 SNHLY and CDR2 FYNNEI. V gave up 2 bases and J gave up 2 bases, with 11 bases separating them. DNA of the CDR3: TGTGCCAGCAGTGAACGGGTCCGATTCACAGATACGCAGTATTTT. It yields the protein CASSERVRFTDTQYF.

The chain carries TRBV27 and TRBJ2-1, with D unclear. CDR1 MNHEY and CDR2 SMNVEV come from the germline V gene (reference sequence). The CDR3 totals 9 residues. V was shortened by 8 bases and J by 12 bases, with 8 bases between the two germline ends. The CDR3 DNA is TGTGCCAGCGGAATGATGCAGTTCTTC. Protein product: CASGMMQFF.

This clonotype was observed a few times. The V call is TRBV7-9, the J call TRBJ2-7; 8 positions agree with TRBD1. The CDR3 runs 13 residues. Trimming cost V 4 bases and J 2 bases; bases outside gene matches: 1. Per germline, CDR1 SEHNR and CDR2 FQNEAQ (reference sequence). The CDR3 protein is CASSYRGTYEQYF. The CDR3 DNA reads TGTGCCAGCAGCTACAGGGGGACCTACGAGCAGTACTTC.

This clonotype appeared many times. CDR3 nucleotides: TGTGCCAGCAGCCAAGTAAACAATGAGCAGTTCTTC. This translates into CASSQVNNEQFF. The chain couples TRBV3-1 to TRBJ2-1; D uncertain. The germline V gene encodes CDR1 LGHDT and CDR2 YNNKEL (reference sequence). With 1 base removed from V and 5 bases from J, the gap between germline ends came to 3 bases. CDR3 length: 12 residues.

Ten or more counts support this clonotype. This chain joins TRBV12-3 or TRBV12-4 and TRBJ1-5, with TRBD1 as a possible D gene (6 bases). V lost 1 base and J lost 2, with 21 bases in between. This CDR3 comprises 19 residues. For the CDR3, the DNA is TGTGCCAGCAGTTTAGGGTCCGAGGGCAGGGGTATAGGCAATCAGCCCCAGCATTTT. It encodes CASSLGSEGRGIGNQPQHF.

This clonotype occurred many times. J is TRBJ2-1 and V is TRBV5-1; TRBD1 is a possible D gene (6 bases). Germline values: CDR1 SGHRS, CDR2 YFSETQ. V lost 0 bases and J lost 0, with 13 bases in between. The CDR3 consists of 17 residues. CDR3 DNA: TGCGCCAGCAGCTTGGTGGGGGCAACGAGCTCCTACAATGAGCAGTTCTTC. Translating gives CASSLVGATSSYNEQFF.

To note about this clonotype: This CDR3 is missing its conserved last phenylalanine or tryptophan, likely due to a read error. This chain connects TRBV29-1 to TRBJ2-7; possible D gene TRBD2, 5 bases. The CDR3 contains 12 residues. CDR1 is SQVTM and CDR2 is ANQGSEA in the germline V gene. This CDR3 is CSVTASSYEQYS. DNA of the CDR3: TGTAGCGTGACGGCGAGCTCCTACGAGCAGTACTCC.

This chain uses TRBV11-1 with TRBJ2-3; D might be TRBD1 (6 bases). V was pared by 0 bases and J by 0 bases, with 10 bases between. The CDR3 totals 16 residues. Germline assignment: CDR1 SGHAT and CDR2 FQDESV (reference sequence). This chain's CDR3 is CASSLAEGVSTDTQYF. DNA for the CDR3: TGTGCCAGCAGCTTAGCAGAGGGGGTGAGCACAGATACGCAGTATTTT.

This clonotype was seen many times. The V and J genes are TRBV6-1 and TRBJ1-1; D unresolved. The V gene lost 2 bases and the J gene lost 3 bases, with 10 bases spanning the gap. The CDR3 extends over 14 amino acids. Germline-derived CDR1 and CDR2 are MNHNS and SASEGT. The chain's CDR3 is CASSEIEGYTEAFF. The DNA for the CDR3 is TGTGCCAGCAGTGAAATCGAGGGCTACACTGAAGCTTTCTTT.